Below are 32 T cell receptor beta chains sequenced from a single sample in a study of T-cell memory formation after mild COVID-19 (dated by TCRdb to 2020 to 2022). The library was prepared using 5' RACE. The listed sequencing device is Illumina NovaSeq 6000. TCRdb trimmed public reads at Q25 via fastp, called clones via MiXCR and kept in-frame beta chains. Here each entry gathers all rows of one CDR3 protein and keeps the most common genes and DNA. This sample gives about 130,000 distinct CDR3 sequences in total; 15% to 20% of them show up just once. Jointly, the top ten make up roughly 5% of the sample. Input material: PBMCs or a T cell subset sorted from them (not recorded which). The receptors here all came from a man younger than 35 who had mild COVID-19 (a few samples of this study predate the infection). The sample titles of this study are shuffled in the database, so cell type and time point are left out; the donor was told from shared clones.

V usage is TRBV7-2 and J usage is TRBJ1-6, with D uncertain. The CDR3 runs to 13 residues. Trimming took off 1 base at V and 10 bases at J, with 8 bases between the two ends. Germline loops: CDR1 SGHTA, CDR2 FQGNSA. CDR3 region: CASSLVGKSPLHF. The CDR3 DNA reads as TGTGCCAGCAGCTTAGTGGGGAAATCACCCCTCCACTTT.

This sequence joins TRBV20-1 and TRBJ2-4; D ambiguous. Germline assignment: CDR1 DFQATT and CDR2 SNEGSKA (reference sequence). The CDR3 contains 13 residues. V gave up 5 bases and J gave up 5 bases, with 13 bases separating them. DNA for the CDR3: TGCAGTGCTCCCCAGTTCGCTCAAAACATTCAGTACTTC. Translated, it gives CSAPQFAQNIQYF.

This clonotype turned up a few times. This CDR3 is CASSLRGRYGYTF. In DNA form, the CDR3 reads TGTGCCAGCAGCTTACGGGGGCGTTATGGCTACACCTTC. This rearrangement joins TRBV7-2 to TRBJ1-2, with D tentatively TRBD1 (6 bases). Germline CDR1 is SGHTA and CDR2 is FQGNSA. The length of the CDR3 is 13 residues. V lost 2 bases to trimming and J lost 5 bases, with 9 bases between them.

The chain has TRBV20-1 and TRBJ2-5, with D uncertain. The CDR3 is 12 amino acids. V dropped 4 bases and J dropped 7 bases, with 13 bases sitting between them. Germline loops: CDR1 DFQATT, CDR2 SNEGSKA (reference sequence). CDR3 in amino acids: CSANSPEGTQYF. Here the CDR3 DNA reads TGCAGTGCTAACTCCCCTGAAGGGACCCAGTACTTC.

This clonotype was counted only a few times. V usage is TRBV7-8 and J usage is TRBJ2-1, with D possibly TRBD2 on 5 matching bases. V lost 4 bases and J lost 5, with 9 bases in between. CDR1 and CDR2 (germline): SGHVS, FQNEAQ. The CDR3 runs 13 residues. The CDR3 loop is CASSSLVHNEQFF. The DNA of the CDR3 is TGTGCCAGCAGCTCACTAGTACACAATGAGCAGTTCTTC.

A few counts support this clonotype. CDR3 sequence (DNA): TGTGCCAGCAGCCAAGATCTCAGGGTAGGGGCTTTCTTT. Encoded protein: CASSQDLRVGAFF. The chain recombines TRBV4-2 with TRBJ1-1; D is perhaps TRBD1 (5 bases). The CDR3 spans 13 residues. Trimming left V 0 bases short and J 11 bases short, with 13 bases between. CDR1 LGHNA and CDR2 YNFKEQ come from the germline V gene.

This clonotype was counted between two and nine times. V is TRBV7-2 and J is TRBJ2-1, with 10 bases lining up with TRBD1. Germline-derived CDR1 and CDR2 are SGHTA and FQGNSA. Trimming took 7 bases from V and 4 from J; bases not matched to a gene: 7. This CDR3 has 15 amino acids. CDR3 loop: CASNTPGQGYNEQFF. As DNA, the CDR3 is TGTGCCAGCAATACCCCGGGACAGGGGTACAATGAGCAGTTCTTC.

The CDR3 sequence is CASSVMGQISNQPQHF. CDR3 nucleotide sequence: TGTGCCAGCAGCGTAATGGGACAGATTAGCAATCAGCCCCAGCATTTT. The chain uses TRBV7-8 and TRBJ1-5; TRBD1 agrees at 7 bases. The germline V gene has CDR1 SGHVS and CDR2 FQNEAQ. V dropped 5 bases and J dropped 0; count of bases not matched to a gene: 7. The CDR3 has 16 amino acids.

The gene calls are TRBV5-4 and TRBJ1-4; D gene uncertain. This CDR3 contains 16 residues. The V gene lost 0 bases and the J gene lost 8 bases, with 17 bases spanning the gap. Germline values: CDR1 SGHNT, CDR2 YYREEE (reference sequence). CDR3 DNA sequence: TGTGCCAGCAGCTTGGCCGGTAGCAGAGAGAGGGAAAAACTGTTTTTT. Translation gives CASSLAGSREREKLFF.

The CDR3 loop is CASSLGSDTEAFF. As DNA, the CDR3 is TGCGCCAGCAGCTTGGGGTCGGACACTGAAGCTTTCTTT. This sequence joins TRBV5-1 and TRBJ1-1; D is uncertain. The CDR3 totals 13 residues. The ends were cut back, 0 bases at V and 3 bases at J, with 6 bases in the middle. Germline loops: CDR1 SGHRS, CDR2 YFSETQ.

The chain employs TRBV20-1 and TRBJ2-2; TRBD2 matches at 10 bases. J gave up 2 bases and V 0 bases, and 6 bases lay outside the gene matches. CDR3 length: 17 amino acids. Looked up from germline, CDR1 is DFQATT and CDR2 is SNEGSKA (reference sequence). The CDR3 nucleotides are TGCAGTGCTAGAGATACCAGCGGGGGGGCCAACACCGGGGAGCTGTTTTTT. It is translated as CSARDTSGGANTGELFF.

The sample holds many counts of this clonotype. This chain links TRBV6-6 with TRBJ1-1, with D possibly being TRBD1 (5 bases). The CDR3 contains 17 residues. The V and J ends lost 2 bases and 1 base respectively, with 17 bases between them. Germline loops: CDR1 MNHNY, CDR2 SVGAGI (reference sequence). CDR3 sequence (DNA): TGTGCCAGCAGTTACGGAAATCGGGGCAGGGAGAACACTGAAGCTTTCTTT. Amino acid sequence: CASSYGNRGRENTEAFF.

Only a few counts were recorded for this clonotype. V gene TRBV24-1 combines with J gene TRBJ2-3; no definite D call. Trimming stripped 2 bases from V and 2 bases from J, with 4 bases between. This CDR3 has 13 amino acids. From germline, CDR1 is KGHDR and CDR2 SFDVKD. CDR3 bases: TGTGCCACCAGTGATTCCTACACAGATACGCAGTATTTT. It translates to CATSDSYTDTQYF.

The table lists this clonotype with a few counts. This chain joins TRBV9 and TRBJ2-2; 10 bases are shared with TRBD2. After removal of 4 bases from V and 3 bases from J, the junction contained 3 bases not matched to a gene. From germline, CDR1 is SGDLS and CDR2 YYNGEE. The CDR3 consists of 15 residues. The DNA of the CDR3 is TGTGCCAGCAGCACCGGGACTAGCGACACCGGGGAGCTGTTTTTT. The encoded protein is CASSTGTSDTGELFF.

This clonotype was recorded many times. This chain links TRBV5-1 with TRBJ2-5; a possible D gene is TRBD2 (5 bases). The CDR3 extends over 13 amino acids. V gave up 4 bases and J gave up 5 bases, with 12 bases separating them. Germline loops: CDR1 SGHRS, CDR2 YFSETQ. Here the CDR3 reads CASSPPRAETQYF. CDR3 sequence (DNA): TGCGCCAGCAGCCCGCCGAGGGCTGAGACCCAGTACTTC.

This clonotype was counted only a few times. The J gene is TRBJ2-2, the V gene TRBV24-1; D is uncertain. The CDR3 runs to 17 residues. V was shortened by 0 bases and J by 0 bases, with 10 bases between the two germline ends. Looked up from germline, CDR1 is KGHDR and CDR2 is SFDVKD. CDR3 nucleotides: TGTGCCACCAGTGATTTGGCTCGGCGTCCGAACACCGGGGAGCTGTTTTTT. Translation gives CATSDLARRPNTGELFF.

This chain joins TRBV20-1 and TRBJ1-6; tentatively, D is TRBD1 (5 bases). From germline, CDR1 is DFQATT and CDR2 SNEGSKA (reference sequence). The CDR3 covers 14 residues. V lost 5 bases to trimming and J lost 5 bases, with 13 bases between them. The CDR3 region has the DNA TGCAGTGCTCTGACAGACCTTAATAATTCACCCCTCCACTTT. Protein sequence: CSALTDLNNSPLHF.

The chain has TRBV5-1 and TRBJ2-5; tentatively, D is TRBD1 or TRBD2 (5 bases each). V lost 4 bases and J 5 bases, leaving 15 bases between the germline ends. In germline, CDR1 is SGHRS, CDR2 YFSETQ. This CDR3 comprises 14 residues. The CDR3 DNA reads as TGCGCCAGCAGCGTAGGGACGGCGGAGGAGACCCAGTACTTC. Its protein is CASSVGTAEETQYF. Full variable domain (rest looked up from reference TRBV5-1 and TRBJ2-5): KAGVTQTPRYLIKTRGQQVTLSCSPISGHRSVSWYQQTPGQGLQFLFEYFSETQRNKGNFPGRFSGRQFSNSRSEMNVSTLELGDSALYLCASSVGTAEETQYFGPGTRLLVL.

This sequence joins TRBV6-2 or TRBV6-3 and TRBJ2-7, with 7 positions matching TRBD1. Germline V lookup: CDR1 MNHEY, CDR2 SVGEGT. There are 12 residues in the CDR3. After removal of 6 bases from V and 6 bases from J, the junction contained 5 bases not matched to a gene. CDR3 in DNA: TGTGCCAGCAGCCAAGGGACAGCCGAGCAGTACGTC. Encoded protein: CASSQGTAEQYV.

This clonotype was detected only once. V gene TRBV20-1 combines with J gene TRBJ1-2; D gene ambiguous. The germline V gene encodes CDR1 DFQATT and CDR2 SNEGSKA (reference sequence). CDR3 size: 16 residues. V was trimmed by 0 bases and J by 7 bases, leaving 21 bases between them. The CDR3 reads CSARDRAGSELVGYTF. Here the CDR3 DNA reads TGCAGTGCTAGAGATCGGGCGGGGAGTGAACTGGTTGGCTACACCTTC.

A few counts support this clonotype. The rearrangement uses TRBV6-2 or TRBV6-3 and TRBJ2-1; TRBD1 matches at 9 bases. J was trimmed by 6 bases and V by 2 bases; bases with no gene match: 2. The CDR3 has 14 residues. The germline V gene has CDR1 MNHEY and CDR2 SVGEGT. In DNA form, the CDR3 reads TGTGCCAGCAGTTACGGGACAGGGATCAATGAGCAGTTCTTC. Translation: CASSYGTGINEQFF.

The chain links TRBV12-3 or TRBV12-4 to TRBJ1-3; the match to TRBD1 covers 8 bases. Trimming at V came to 6 bases and at J to 4 bases, leaving 5 bases not matched to a gene. The CDR3 sequence is 14 residues long. CDR3 region: CASRRQGSGNTIYF. For the CDR3, the DNA is TGTGCCAGCAGGCGACAGGGGTCAGGAAACACCATATATTTT.

This clonotype has ten or more counts. CDR3 sequence (DNA): TGCGCCAGCAACCGGGACTCCCAGCGGGGCGGGGAGCTGTTTTTT. Translated, it gives CASNRDSQRGGELFF. The chain recombines TRBV5-1 with TRBJ2-2, with 7 bases lining up with TRBD2. J gave up 7 bases and V 6 bases, and 12 bases lay outside the gene matches. This CDR3 region has 15 residues. Looked up from germline, CDR1 is SGHRS and CDR2 is YFSETQ. Supplemented by reference TRBV5-1 and TRBJ2-2, the full variable domain reads KAGVTQTPRYLIKTRGQQVTLSCSPISGHRSVSWYQQTPGQGLQFLFEYFSETQRNKGNFPGRFSGRQFSNSRSEMNVSTLELGDSALYLCASNRDSQRGGELFFGEGSRLTVL.

This rearrangement joins TRBV5-1 to TRBJ2-5, with a tentative D call TRBD1 (6 bases). The length of the CDR3 is 13 residues. The V gene lost 6 bases and the J gene lost 1 base, with 10 bases spanning the gap. Germline V CDR1 and CDR2: SGHRS, YFSETQ. CDR3 nucleotides: TGCGCCAGCACCTCAGGGGCCCAAGAGACCCAGTACTTC. It yields the protein CASTSGAQETQYF.

The chain has TRBV5-1 and TRBJ2-7; 8 nucleotides line up with TRBD1. Trimming took 0 bases from V and 9 from J; bases not matched to a gene: 5. This CDR3 region has 13 residues. CDR1 and CDR2 from the germline V gene are SGHRS and YFSETQ. CDR3 DNA sequence: TGCGCCAGCAGCTTGGAGCGACAGGGGAGGCAGTACGTC. Translated, it gives CASSLERQGRQYV.

The gene calls are TRBV7-3 and TRBJ2-1; maybe TRBD2 (5 bases). V was shortened by 3 bases and J by 9 bases, with 12 bases between the two germline ends. Per germline, CDR1 SGHTA and CDR2 FQGTGA. The CDR3 covers 13 residues. CDR3 sequence: CASSFTERSEQFF. The DNA of the CDR3 is TGTGCCAGCAGCTTTACCGAGCGGAGTGAGCAGTTCTTC.

This clonotype was counted at least ten times. The J gene is TRBJ2-3, the V gene TRBV20-1; the D gene could be TRBD1 or TRBD2 (5 bases each). Germline assignment: CDR1 DFQATT and CDR2 SNEGSKA (reference sequence). This CDR3 comprises 12 residues. Between the trimmed V and J ends, which lost 6 bases and 6 bases, there was a span of 13 bases. CDR3: CSADRGLDTQYF. The CDR3 DNA is TGCAGTGCGGATCGGGGCCTCGATACGCAGTATTTT.

This clonotype was detected ten times or more. This chain uses TRBV7-2 with TRBJ2-7; maybe TRBD2 (5 bases). Per germline, CDR1 SGHTA and CDR2 FQGNSA. The CDR3 is 14 residues long. The V end lost 0 bases, the J end lost 2 bases, and 8 bases lay between the germline ends. Written as DNA, the CDR3 is TGTGCCAGCAGCTTAGCCGGGAACCCCTACGAGCAGTACGTC. As protein: CASSLAGNPYEQYV.

CDR3 region: CASSLVGGFYEQYF. The CDR3 DNA follows: TGTGCCAGCAGCTTAGTGGGGGGATTCTACGAGCAGTACTTC. V usage is TRBV7-2 and J usage is TRBJ2-7; TRBD2 might be the D (6 bases). V dropped 1 base and J dropped 3 bases, with 10 bases sitting between them. From germline, CDR1 is SGHTA and CDR2 FQGNSA. The CDR3 consists of 14 residues.

This clonotype was counted between two and nine times. This sequence joins TRBV5-1 and TRBJ2-3, with 10 bases fitting TRBD2. Germline CDR1 and CDR2: SGHRS and YFSETQ. This CDR3 has 13 residues. V lost 8 bases to trimming and J lost 2 bases; unmatched junction nucleotides: 2. The CDR3, as DNA: TGCGCCAGTACTAGCGGGGACACAGATACGCAGTATTTT. Amino acid sequence: CASTSGDTDTQYF.

This clonotype was observed a few times. The V gene is TRBV9, the J gene TRBJ2-3; 8 bases align to TRBD2. This CDR3 has 15 amino acids. Germline V gives CDR1 SGDLS, CDR2 YYNGEE. After removal of 3 bases from V and 1 base from J, the junction contained 4 bases not matched to a gene. In DNA form, the CDR3 reads TGTGCCAGCAGCGGCGCGGGGGGCGGCACAGATACGCAGTATTTT. Amino acid sequence: CASSGAGGGTDTQYF.

V gene TRBV6-2 or TRBV6-3 combines with J gene TRBJ2-1; TRBD1 or TRBD2 may be the D gene (5 bases each). This CDR3 is built from 16 residues. With 2 bases removed from V and 3 bases from J, the gap between germline ends came to 14 bases. CDR1 and CDR2 (germline): MNHEY, SVGEGT. DNA for the CDR3: TGTGCCAGCAGTTACGGGGGTGCAGAGAGCTACAATGAGCAGTTCTTC. Translated, it gives CASSYGGAESYNEQFF.